Listed here are 30 T cell receptor beta chains from one sample, sequenced in a study of molecular identifiers for immune sequencing clone quantification. TCRdb recomputed calls from the PCR reads with MiXCR, one row per CDR3 protein. The sample consists of about 640,000 distinct CDR3 sequences, about 20% of them appearing once. The sample was naive CD8+ T cells from blood, with Jurkat cell RNA spiked in. Subset of the sample: FACS-sorted CD8+CD4-CCR7+CD45RA+ naive T cells. All receptors come from a human donor in good health. Some libraries in this study had Jurkat cell RNA spiked in.

This clonotype was seen many times. The V gene is TRBV10-3, the J gene TRBJ2-2, with TRBD2 identical over 9 bases. CDR1 is ENHRY and CDR2 is SYGVKD in the germline V gene. This CDR3 is built from 16 residues. The ends lost 6 bases at V and 3 bases at J; junction bases unmatched: 8. CDR3 sequence: CAIRSLAGSDTGELFF. In DNA form, the CDR3 reads TGTGCCATCAGGTCACTAGCGGGTTCTGACACCGGGGAGCTGTTTTTT.

The gene calls are TRBV12-3 or TRBV12-4 and TRBJ2-7, with TRBD1 identical over 10 bases. After removal of 7 bases from V and 9 bases from J, the junction contained 12 bases not matched to a gene. The length of the CDR3 is 14 residues. The CDR3 here is CASNGDRGYHGQYF. In nucleotides, the CDR3 is TGTGCCAGCAACGGGGACAGGGGTTACCACGGGCAGTACTTC.

This clonotype was seen at least ten times. As DNA, the CDR3 is TGTGCCAGCAGCCCGACGCCGGACAGGGGGTGGGCAGATACGCAGTATTTT. This translates into CASSPTPDRGWADTQYF. The chain links TRBV3-1 to TRBJ2-3, with TRBD1 identical over 10 bases. The V gene end was trimmed by 4 bases and the J gene end by 4 bases; junction bases not matched to a gene: 11. Germline CDR1 and CDR2: LGHDT and YNNKEL (reference sequence). The CDR3 sequence is 17 residues long.

Comment on this clonotype: Compared with germline, one end of the junction differs, possibly owing to a read error. The genes are TRBV6-6 and TRBJ2-5, with 9 positions matching TRBD1. The CDR3 runs 16 residues. Germline lookup yields CDR1 MNHNY and CDR2 SVGAGI (reference sequence). CDR3 nucleotide sequence: TGTGCCAGCAGTGACTCGGGACAGGGCCTCGGAGAGACCCAGTACTTC. Translation: CASSDSGQGLGETQYF.

The gene calls are TRBV5-6 and TRBJ2-7; D is unresolved. V lost 4 bases and J lost 9, with 17 bases in between. The CDR3 has 13 residues. Germline V CDR1 and CDR2: SGHDT, YYEEEE. CDR3 sequence (DNA): TGTGCCAGCAGCATCAAGGGTCCCCTGGGGCAGTACTTC. Encoded protein: CASSIKGPLGQYF.

This clonotype was picked up a small number of times. The chain is built from TRBV19 and TRBJ1-1; maybe TRBD1 (5 bases). Trimming shortened V by 3 bases and J by 1 base, and 12 bases separated the two germline ends. This CDR3 has 15 amino acids. The germline V gene has CDR1 LNHDA and CDR2 SQIVND (reference sequence). CDR3 sequence reads: CASSIRAGTNTEAFF. The CDR3 coding sequence is TGTGCCAGTAGTATTAGGGCAGGGACGAACACTGAAGCTTTCTTT.

This clonotype was observed a few times. The chain carries TRBV11-3 and TRBJ2-2; 7 positions match TRBD1. CDR1 and CDR2 from the germline V gene are SGHNT and YENEEA. CDR3 length: 17 residues. Trimming took 0 bases from V and 0 from J; bases not matched to a gene: 4. CDR3 DNA sequence: TGTGCCAGCAGCTTAGATCTGGGACAGCCGAACACCGGGGAGCTGTTTTTT. Its protein product is CASSLDLGQPNTGELFF.

J is TRBJ2-7 and V is TRBV10-3, with D perhaps matching TRBD1 or TRBD2 (5 bases each). V was clipped by 6 bases and J by 1 base, with 13 bases between them. This CDR3 spans 14 amino acids. Germline values: CDR1 ENHRY, CDR2 SYGVKD. The CDR3, as DNA: TGTGCCATCAGAGACGGGGCAGCATCCTACGAGCAGTACTTC. Its protein product is CAIRDGAASYEQYF.

Points on this clonotype: A much larger clone lies one base from this, so it may be a read error. This chain joins TRBV6-5 and TRBJ1-2; 11 nucleotides agree with TRBD1. CDR3 length equals 17 residues. Germline CDR1 is MNHEY and CDR2 is SVGAGI. The CDR3 here is CTSSSIPPGQGVYGYTF. In DNA form, the CDR3 reads TGTACCAGCAGTTCGATCCCCCCGGGACAGGGGGTCTATGGCTACACCTTC.

About this clonotype: A much larger clone is a single base away; this may be a read error. The CDR3 sequence is CASSRPRGNLRFSNQPQHF. In DNA, the CDR3 is TGTGCCAGCAGCCGCCCCAGGGGAAACTTAAGGTTTAGCAATCAGCCCCAGCATTTT. The gene calls are TRBV14 and TRBJ1-5, with D tentatively TRBD1 (6 bases). In germline, CDR1 is SGHDN, CDR2 FVKESK. V dropped 4 bases and J dropped 0 bases, with 22 bases sitting between them. CDR3 length equals 19 residues.

This clonotype was observed many times. The V call is TRBV19, the J call TRBJ2-3, with 9 bases matching TRBD1. This CDR3 has 13 residues. CDR1 LNHDA and CDR2 SQIVND come from the germline V gene (reference sequence). V lost 6 bases and J lost 5; bases outside the gene matches: 3. Written as DNA, the CDR3 is TGTGCCAGTAGAAGGACAGGGGAAGATACGCAGTATTTT. Its protein is CASRRTGEDTQYF.

This clonotype was detected once. Relative to the germline gene, one junction end is altered; a read error may explain this. The V call is TRBV12-3 or TRBV12-4, the J call TRBJ2-7, with a tentative D call TRBD2 (6 bases). CDR3 length equals 13 residues. The chain's CDR3 is CASSTLADYERYF. The CDR3 bases are TGTGCCAGCAGTACGTTAGCGGACTACGAGCGGTACTTC.

Here the CDR3 reads CASSGGTGERYEQYF. DNA of the CDR3: TGTGCCAGCAGTGGAGGGACAGGGGAAAGGTACGAGCAGTACTTC. V usage is TRBV6-5 and J usage is TRBJ2-7, with 10 bases matching TRBD1. This CDR3 region has 15 residues. Unmatched junction bases numbered 8, after V lost 5 bases and J lost 4 bases. CDR1 is MNHEY, CDR2 SVGAGI, per germline.

The V gene is TRBV20-1, the J gene TRBJ1-2; the D is unclear. The germline V gene encodes CDR1 DFQATT and CDR2 SNEGSKA (reference sequence). The CDR3 runs 13 residues. The V gene lost 3 bases and the J gene lost 6 bases, with 14 bases spanning the gap. The CDR3 nucleotides read TGCAGTGCTAGCGAATTTAGAGGCCATGGCTACACCTTC. Protein sequence: CSASEFRGHGYTF.

As for this clonotype: At one of its ends the junction is not consistent with the germline gene, which may arise from a read error. The chain links TRBV5-6 to TRBJ2-2; 9 positions agree with TRBD1. The CDR3 spans 16 residues. CDR1 SGHDT and CDR2 YYEEEE come from the germline V gene. CDR3 nucleotides: TGTGCCGGCAGCTTGGATACACAGGGGGCGACCGGGGAGCTGTTTTTT. Amino acids: CAGSLDTQGATGELFF.

This clonotype occurred many times. V is TRBV12-3 or TRBV12-4 and J is TRBJ1-1; no reliable D call. This CDR3 is 12 amino acids long. V dropped 4 bases and J dropped 4 bases, with 7 bases sitting between them. The CDR3 DNA reads TGTGCCAGCAGTTCCCGAGGCACTGAAGCTTTCTTT. Amino acid sequence: CASSSRGTEAFF.

This chain links TRBV7-3 with TRBJ2-3; D is undetermined. Trimming took 5 bases from V and 3 from J, leaving 15 bases between them. This CDR3 has 15 amino acids. Germline V lookup: CDR1 SGHTA, CDR2 FQGTGA. The CDR3: CASSPIGSGTDTQYF. CDR3 coding DNA: TGTGCCAGCAGCCCCATCGGGTCCGGGACAGATACGCAGTATTTT.

Note on this clonotype: A much bigger clone sits one base away, suggesting this may be a read error. This CDR3 is missing its conserved last phenylalanine or tryptophan, likely due to a read error. This sequence joins TRBV12-3 or TRBV12-4 and TRBJ2-3; D remains unclear. The V and J ends lost 4 bases and 8 bases respectively, with 16 bases between them. The CDR3 contains 14 residues. Here the CDR3 reads CASSSPPEAPTQYL. Written as DNA, the CDR3 is TGTGCCAGCAGTTCTCCACCTGAGGCACCTACGCAGTATCTT.

Worth noting for this clonotype: A much more abundant neighbour one base away suggests this may be a read error. The CDR3 loop is CASSLHPAGEQSF. CDR3 in DNA: TGTGCCAGCAGCCTCCACCCCGCGGGCGAGCAGTCCTTC. This rearrangement joins TRBV7-2 to TRBJ2-1, with D possibly being TRBD2 (5 bases). CDR1 SGHTA and CDR2 FQGNSA come from the germline V gene. The CDR3 is 13 residues long.

This clonotype has at least ten counts. The gene calls are TRBV9 and TRBJ1-1; D remains unclear. V lost 0 bases and J 0 bases, leaving 9 bases between the germline ends. CDR1 and CDR2 from the germline V gene are SGDLS and YYNGEE. The length of the CDR3 is 15 residues. The CDR3 spells CASSVGVQLNTEAFF. The CDR3 coding sequence is TGTGCCAGCAGCGTAGGTGTACAGCTGAACACTGAAGCTTTCTTT.

This sequence joins TRBV19 and TRBJ1-5, with 10 bases identical to TRBD1. V dropped 5 bases and J dropped 5; count of bases not matched to a gene: 6. The CDR3 length is 15 residues. CDR1 is LNHDA, CDR2 SQIVND, per germline (reference sequence). DNA for the CDR3: TGTGCCAGTAGTTACGGGACAGGGGTGGATCAGCCCCAGCATTTT. This sequence encodes CASSYGTGVDQPQHF.

Many counts were recorded for this clonotype. This rearrangement joins TRBV4-1 to TRBJ1-1; D not resolved. The CDR3 is 15 residues long. The V end was cut by 0 bases, the J end by 0 bases, with 8 bases between. Looked up from germline, CDR1 is MGHRA and CDR2 is YSYEKL. CDR3 in amino acids: CASSQEKAMNTEAFF. The CDR3 DNA sequence: TGCGCCAGCAGCCAAGAGAAGGCAATGAACACTGAAGCTTTCTTT.

The sample holds many counts of this clonotype. This rearrangement joins TRBV28 to TRBJ2-7; weak D call: TRBD2 (5 bases). Trimming removed 6 bases from V and 3 bases from J, with 12 bases in between. Germline V gene sequence: CDR1 MDHEN, CDR2 SYDVKM. This CDR3 has 13 amino acids. CDR3 nucleotides: TGTGCCAGCAGCCTAGGACTCCTCTACGAGCAGTACTTC. It translates to CASSLGLLYEQYF. The whole variable domain, remainder taken from reference TRBV28 and TRBJ2-7, is DVKVTQSSRYLVKRTGEKVFLECVQDMDHENMFWYRQDPGLGLRLIYFSYDVKMKEKGDIPEGYSVSREKKERFSLILESASTNQTSMYLCASSLGLLYEQYFGPGTRLTVT.

This clonotype was seen ten or more times. V and J are TRBV29-1 and TRBJ1-2; D is ambiguous. Trimming shortened V by 3 bases and J by 1 base, and 15 bases separated the two germline ends. The CDR3 runs to 15 residues. In germline, CDR1 is SQVTM, CDR2 ANQGSEA. CDR3 DNA: TGCAGCGTTGATGGCGGGCCAGGAATTAACTATGGCTACACCTTC. As protein: CSVDGGPGINYGYTF.

This clonotype was seen repeatedly, ten times or more. This sequence joins TRBV3-1 and TRBJ2-3; 12 nucleotides line up with TRBD2. Germline CDR1 and CDR2: LGHDT and YNNKEL (reference sequence). This CDR3 has 18 amino acids. With 0 bases clipped from V and 4 bases from J, the junction kept 8 bases outside the gene matches. The CDR3 DNA reads TGTGCCAGCAGCCAAGATATGACTAGCGGGAGAAGGGCAGATACGCAGTATTTT. Translated: CASSQDMTSGRRADTQYF.

In the case of this clonotype: This may be a read error, as it is one base from a much larger clone. This rearrangement joins TRBV27 to TRBJ2-5; D not certain. Germline-derived CDR1 and CDR2 are MNHEY and SMNVEV (reference sequence). V dropped 5 bases and J dropped 2 bases, with 24 bases sitting between them. There are 18 residues in the CDR3. CDR3 residues: CASSPMAPGGRSQETQYF. Written as DNA, the CDR3 is TGTGCCAGCAGTCCGATGGCCCCGGGCGGCAGATCACAAGAGACCCAGTACTTC.

J is TRBJ2-6 and V is TRBV7-9, with D unresolved. The CDR3 totals 16 residues. Per the germline V gene, CDR1 is SEHNR and CDR2 is FQNEAQ (reference sequence). V lost 5 bases and J lost 4, with 15 bases in between. CDR3 coding DNA: TGTGCCAGCAGCACTCGGACGGGTCCCGGGGCCAACGTCCTGACTTTC. This encodes CASSTRTGPGANVLTF.

The chain recombines TRBV3-2 with TRBJ2-5; the table's D call TRBD1 went unverified against the DNA. TRBV3-2 is noted as a pseudogene. CDR3 size: 14 residues. CDR3 DNA sequence: TGTGCCAGCAGCCGCGAGACCCTGATTGAGACCCAGTACTTC. Translated: CASSRETLIETQYF.

This clonotype was seen a handful of times. This chain connects TRBV4-3 to TRBJ2-3; D might be TRBD2 (5 bases). The V gene's germline CDR1 is LGHNA and CDR2 YSLEER. The CDR3 runs to 15 residues. V lost 4 bases, J lost 3 bases, and 14 bases lay in between. CDR3 bases: TGCGCCAGCAGCCCCGTATGGGAGTTAACAGATACGCAGTATTTT. Translation gives CASSPVWELTDTQYF.

The chain uses TRBV15 and TRBJ1-5, with no clear D. The ends were cut back, 0 bases at V and 4 bases at J, with 10 bases in the middle. The germline gives CDR1 LNHNV, CDR2 YYDKDF (reference sequence). CDR3 length: 15 amino acids. The CDR3, as DNA: TGTGCCACCAGCAGAGATCGGACGGTGAATCAGCCCCAGCATTTT. Translated: CATSRDRTVNQPQHF.